This is a list of T cell receptor beta chains from one sample in a study of T cells after yellow fever vaccination. TCRdb independently ran MiXCR on the 5' RACE reads; one entry per CDR3 protein. The data show about 340,000 distinct CDR3 sequences, with around 13% seen just once and approximately 3.4% held by the top ten. Sequenced material: CD4+ T cells sorted from PBMCs, taken 15 days after the yellow fever booster vaccination. The receptors were sampled from a man between 18 and 29 years old who received the YFV17D yellow fever vaccine. Both conserved end residues are part of each CDR3. Fields, in order: J gene, clone size, D gene, V gene, CDR3 DNA, CDR3 protein. D genes are given only for firm matches. Not every row has a clone size; where given, it reads once, few, many or a size class.

j_call: TRBJ2-7
clone_size: NA
d_call: NA
v_call: TRBV6-5
cdr3_nt: TGTGCCAGCAGTTACTCGACAGCTTCCTACGAGCAGTACTTC
cdr3_aa: CASSYSTASYEQYF

j_call: TRBJ2-3
clone_size: few
d_call: TRBD2
v_call: TRBV6-5
cdr3_nt: TGTGCCAGCAGTTACGGCGGGGGATACACAGATACGCAGTATTTT
cdr3_aa: CASSYGGGYTDTQYF

j_call: TRBJ1-2
clone_size: NA
d_call: NA
v_call: TRBV12-3/TRBV12-4
cdr3_nt: TGTGCCAGCAGTTTCATCGACCTGAGAGGCTACACCTTC
cdr3_aa: CASSFIDLRGYTF

j_call: TRBJ1-2
clone_size: few
d_call: NA
v_call: TRBV28
cdr3_nt: TGTGCCAGCAGCTCGGGACCGAAAGTCTATGGCTACACCTTC
cdr3_aa: CASSSGPKVYGYTF

j_call: TRBJ1-2
clone_size: few
d_call: TRBD1
v_call: TRBV5-1
cdr3_nt: TGCGCCAGCAGCGGGGGACAGGGGTACTATGGCTACACCTTC
cdr3_aa: CASSGGQGYYGYTF

j_call: TRBJ1-1
clone_size: few
d_call: NA
v_call: TRBV14
cdr3_nt: TGTGCCAGCAGCCAACAAAACACTGAAGCTTTCTTT
cdr3_aa: CASSQQNTEAFF

j_call: TRBJ1-4
clone_size: few
d_call: NA
v_call: TRBV20-1
cdr3_nt: TGCAGTGCTAGCCGGGGGCGGGGTAATGAAAAACTGTTTTTT
cdr3_aa: CSASRGRGNEKLFF

j_call: TRBJ2-1
clone_size: few
d_call: TRBD2
v_call: TRBV29-1
cdr3_nt: TGCAGCGGCTACGGGGGGGGCAATGAGCAGTTCTTC
cdr3_aa: CSGYGGGNEQFF

j_call: TRBJ1-6
clone_size: NA
d_call: NA
v_call: TRBV6-6
cdr3_nt: TGTGCCAGCAGTTACGAGAGCTCCTATAATTCACCCCTCCACTTT
cdr3_aa: CASSYESSYNSPLHF

j_call: TRBJ1-2
clone_size: NA
d_call: TRBD1
v_call: TRBV10-1
cdr3_nt: TGCGCCAGCAGTGGGACAGGGAGCTATGGCTACACCTTC
cdr3_aa: CASSGTGSYGYTF

j_call: TRBJ1-6
clone_size: NA
d_call: NA
v_call: TRBV6-5
cdr3_nt: TGTGCCAGCAGTTACCGCCCAAGACCTTTGGGGAATTCACCCCTCCACTTT
cdr3_aa: CASSYRPRPLGNSPLHF

j_call: TRBJ1-6
clone_size: many
d_call: NA
v_call: TRBV5-5
cdr3_nt: TGTGCCAGCAGCTTGGAAGGGGATAATTCACCCCTCCACTTT
cdr3_aa: CASSLEGDNSPLHF

j_call: TRBJ2-2
clone_size: NA
d_call: NA
v_call: TRBV7-3
cdr3_nt: TGTGCCAGCAGCTTAATGGGCAGGACCGGGGAGCTGTTTTTT
cdr3_aa: CASSLMGRTGELFF